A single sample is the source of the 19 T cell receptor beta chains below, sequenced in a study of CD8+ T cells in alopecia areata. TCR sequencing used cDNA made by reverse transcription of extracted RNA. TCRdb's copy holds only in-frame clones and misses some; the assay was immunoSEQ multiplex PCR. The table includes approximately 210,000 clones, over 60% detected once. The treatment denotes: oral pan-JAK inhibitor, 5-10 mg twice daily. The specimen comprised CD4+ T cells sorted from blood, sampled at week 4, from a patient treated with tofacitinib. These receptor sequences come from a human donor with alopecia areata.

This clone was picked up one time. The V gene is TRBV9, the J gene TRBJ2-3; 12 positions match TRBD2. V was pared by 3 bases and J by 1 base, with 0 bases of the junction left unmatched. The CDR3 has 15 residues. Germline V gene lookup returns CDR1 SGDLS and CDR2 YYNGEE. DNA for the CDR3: TGTGCCAGCAGCGGGACTAGCGGGGGCACAGATACGCAGTATTTT. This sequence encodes CASSGTSGGTDTQYF.

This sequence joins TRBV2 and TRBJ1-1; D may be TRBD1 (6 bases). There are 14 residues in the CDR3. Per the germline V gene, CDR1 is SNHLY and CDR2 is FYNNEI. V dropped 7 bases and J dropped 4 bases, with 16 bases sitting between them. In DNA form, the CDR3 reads TGTGCCAGCACCCGGGAGGGGGGTATCACTGAAGCTTTCTTT. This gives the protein CASTREGGITEAFF.

As DNA, the CDR3 is TGTGCCAGCAGCTCTCGGGACAGCCGGAGGGGGGAAAAACTGTTTTTT. Translated, it gives CASSSRDSRRGEKLFF. This chain links TRBV7-8 with TRBJ1-4, with 7 bases fitting TRBD1. Germline CDR1 SGHVS, CDR2 FQNEAQ. The CDR3 is made up of 16 amino acids. The trim removed 4 bases at V and 8 bases at J, leaving 13 bases unmatched.

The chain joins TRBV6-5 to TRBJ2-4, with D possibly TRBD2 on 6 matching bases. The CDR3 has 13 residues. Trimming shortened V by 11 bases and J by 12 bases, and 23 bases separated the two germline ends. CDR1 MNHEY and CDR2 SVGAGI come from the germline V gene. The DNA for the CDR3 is TGTGCCGGACGGGACTCGGGAGCGGCGGATCAGTACTTC. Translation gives CAGRDSGAADQYF.

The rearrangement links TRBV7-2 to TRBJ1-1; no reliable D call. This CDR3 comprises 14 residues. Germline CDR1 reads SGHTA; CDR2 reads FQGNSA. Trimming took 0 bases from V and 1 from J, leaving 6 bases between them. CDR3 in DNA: TGTGCCAGCAGCTTAGCCTGGGAGAACACTGAAGCTTTCTTT. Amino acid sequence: CASSLAWENTEAFF.

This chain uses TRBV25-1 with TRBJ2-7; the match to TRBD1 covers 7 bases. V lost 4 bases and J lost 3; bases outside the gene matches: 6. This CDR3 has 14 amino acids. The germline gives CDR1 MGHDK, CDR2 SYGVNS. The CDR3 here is CASSGPGQSYEQYF. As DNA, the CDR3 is TGTGCCAGCAGTGGACCGGGACAGAGCTACGAGCAGTACTTC.

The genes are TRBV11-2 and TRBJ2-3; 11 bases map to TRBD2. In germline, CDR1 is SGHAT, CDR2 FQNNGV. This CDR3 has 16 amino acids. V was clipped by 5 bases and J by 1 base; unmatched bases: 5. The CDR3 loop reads CASSRIAGGGTDTQYF. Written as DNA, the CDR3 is TGTGCCAGCAGCCGTATAGCGGGGGGGGGCACAGATACGCAGTATTTT.

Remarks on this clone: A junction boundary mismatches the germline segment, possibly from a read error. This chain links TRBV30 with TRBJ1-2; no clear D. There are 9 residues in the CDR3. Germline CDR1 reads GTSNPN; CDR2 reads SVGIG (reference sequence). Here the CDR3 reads CACNHGYTF. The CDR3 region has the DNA TGTGCCTGTAACCATGGCTACACCTTC.

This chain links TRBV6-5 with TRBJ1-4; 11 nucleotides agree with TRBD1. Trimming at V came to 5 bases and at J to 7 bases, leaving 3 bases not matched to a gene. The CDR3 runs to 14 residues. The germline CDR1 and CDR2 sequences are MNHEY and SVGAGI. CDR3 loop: CASSPGQGVEKLFF. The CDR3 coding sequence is TGTGCCAGCAGTCCGGGACAGGGGGTTGAAAAACTGTTTTTT.

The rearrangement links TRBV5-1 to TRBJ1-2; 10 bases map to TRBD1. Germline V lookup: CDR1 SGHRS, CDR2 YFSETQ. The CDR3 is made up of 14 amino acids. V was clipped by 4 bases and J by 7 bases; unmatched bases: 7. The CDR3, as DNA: TGCGCCAGCAGCCCGGGACAGGGGATCGGTGGCTACACCTTC. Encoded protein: CASSPGQGIGGYTF. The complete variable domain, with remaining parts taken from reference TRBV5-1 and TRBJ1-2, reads KAGVTQTPRYLIKTRGQQVTLSCSPISGHRSVSWYQQTPGQGLQFLFEYFSETQRNKGNFPGRFSGRQFSNSRSEMNVSTLELGDSALYLCASSPGQGIGGYTFGSGTRLTVV.

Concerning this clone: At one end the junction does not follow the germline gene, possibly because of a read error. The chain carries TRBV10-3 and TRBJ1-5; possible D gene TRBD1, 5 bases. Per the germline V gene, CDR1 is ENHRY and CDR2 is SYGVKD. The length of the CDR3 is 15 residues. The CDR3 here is CAVRVAGNSNQPQHF. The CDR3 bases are TGTGCCGTCAGGGTTGCAGGGAATAGCAATCAGCCCCAGCATTTT.

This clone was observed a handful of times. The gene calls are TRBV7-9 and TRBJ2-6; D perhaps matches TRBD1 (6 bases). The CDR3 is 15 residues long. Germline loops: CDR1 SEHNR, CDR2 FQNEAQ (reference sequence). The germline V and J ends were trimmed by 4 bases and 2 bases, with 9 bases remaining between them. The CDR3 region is CASSSNRAGANVLTF. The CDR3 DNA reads TGTGCCAGCAGCTCCAACAGGGCTGGGGCCAACGTCCTGACTTTC.

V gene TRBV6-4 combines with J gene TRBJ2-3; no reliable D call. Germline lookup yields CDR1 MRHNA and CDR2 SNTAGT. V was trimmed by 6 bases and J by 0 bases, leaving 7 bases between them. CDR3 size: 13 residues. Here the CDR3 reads CASREPSTDTQYF. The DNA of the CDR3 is TGTGCCAGCAGAGAGCCTAGCACAGATACGCAGTATTTT.

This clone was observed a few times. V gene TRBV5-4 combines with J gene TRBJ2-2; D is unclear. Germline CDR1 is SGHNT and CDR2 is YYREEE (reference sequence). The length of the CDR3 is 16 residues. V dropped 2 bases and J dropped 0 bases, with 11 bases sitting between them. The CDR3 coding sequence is TGTGCCAGCAGCTTCAACAGAGGCGCGAACACCGGGGAGCTGTTTTTT. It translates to CASSFNRGANTGELFF.

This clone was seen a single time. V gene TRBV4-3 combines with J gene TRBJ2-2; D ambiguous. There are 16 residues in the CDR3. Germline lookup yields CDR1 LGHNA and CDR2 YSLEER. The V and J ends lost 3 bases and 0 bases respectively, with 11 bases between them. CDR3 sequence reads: CASSHHGRSNTGELFF. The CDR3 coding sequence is TGCGCCAGCAGCCACCACGGACGTTCGAACACCGGGGAGCTGTTTTTT.

CDR3 residues: CAWDGQPNYGYTF. CDR3 sequence (DNA): TGTGCCTGGGACGGACAGCCTAACTATGGCTACACCTTC. The V gene is TRBV30, the J gene TRBJ1-2, with TRBD1 as a possible D gene (6 bases). Trimming shortened V by 5 bases and J by 0 bases, and 10 bases separated the two germline ends. Per germline, CDR1 GTSNPN and CDR2 SVGIG (reference sequence). This CDR3 is 13 amino acids long.

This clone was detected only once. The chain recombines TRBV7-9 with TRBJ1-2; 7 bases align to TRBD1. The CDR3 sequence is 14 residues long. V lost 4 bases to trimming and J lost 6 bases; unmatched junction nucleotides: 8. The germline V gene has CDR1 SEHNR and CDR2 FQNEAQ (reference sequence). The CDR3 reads CASSSSDRRDGYTF. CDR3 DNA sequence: TGTGCCAGCAGCTCCTCGGACAGGAGGGATGGCTACACCTTC.

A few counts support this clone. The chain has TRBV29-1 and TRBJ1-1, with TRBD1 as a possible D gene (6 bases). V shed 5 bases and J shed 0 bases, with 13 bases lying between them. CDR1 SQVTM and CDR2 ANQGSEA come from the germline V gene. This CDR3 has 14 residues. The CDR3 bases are TGCAGCGTTATGACAGGACTAATGAACACTGAAGCTTTCTTT. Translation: CSVMTGLMNTEAFF.

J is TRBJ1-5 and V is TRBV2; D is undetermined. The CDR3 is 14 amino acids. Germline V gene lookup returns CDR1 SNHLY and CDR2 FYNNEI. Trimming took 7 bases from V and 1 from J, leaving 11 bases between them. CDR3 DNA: TGTGCCAGCACCGGACTGATGAGCAATCAGCCCCAGCATTTT. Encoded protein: CASTGLMSNQPQHF.